This TCR beta chain was retrieved from a study of T cells in Graves' hyperthyroidism and ophthalmopathy. TCR beta CDR3 region amplification was performed from RNA transcripts. The HTBI primer set was used in a first-round RT-PCR of the TCR CDR3. TCRdb reprocessed the multiplex PCR reads via MiXCR and lists one record per CDR3 protein. The sample lists about 160,000 distinct CDR3 sequences, roughly 9.4% seen once, with approximately 20% in the top ten. Looked up from germline, CDR1 is SQVTM and CDR2 is ANQGSEA. The CDR3 covers 15 residues. V was shortened by 1 base and J by 3 bases, with 16 bases between the two germline ends. In this sample, this clonotype turned up many times.

This sequence was found in a young woman with Graves' hyperthyroidism that later progressed to Graves' ophthalmopathy. Sequenced input: blood. The chain uses TRBV29-1 and TRBJ2-7, with D perhaps matching TRBD1 or TRBD2 (5 bases each). The CDR3 nucleotides read TGCAGCGTTGAAGCCGTAGGGACGGGGAACTACGAGCAGTACTTC. Encoded protein: CSVEAVGTGNYEQYF.